The T cell receptor beta chain under discussion was sequenced for a study of blood T cell repertoires in COVID-19. The overall study: The United States, Italy and Spain provided the acute and convalescent COVID-19 samples. T cells, B-cell-depleted T cells, or PBMCs supplied cDNA or gDNA.

Germline V CDR1 and CDR2: SGHRS, YFSETQ. CDR3 length equals 16 residues. V lost 4 bases, J lost 1 base, and 5 bases stayed unmatched. Original processing notes: Reference gene primers were amplified, and this amplification served to estimate nucleated cell counts. Data came from immunoSEQ multiplex PCR; TCRdb stores just in-frame clones and leaves some out. The V and J calls and the clone size are those of that table, but D and trimming were determined from the DNA. The sample holds 130,000 to 150,000 clones, about 80% seen once. The clonotype originates from a woman of 80 years or more with acute or convalescent COVID-19. The genes are TRBV5-1 and TRBJ2-7, with 13 bases that match TRBD2. Sequenced material: peripheral blood. This CDR3 is CASSPGLAGDSYEQYF. The CDR3 bases are TGCGCCAGCAGCCCAGGACTAGCGGGGGATTCCTACGAGCAGTACTTC. Based on the CDR3 plus reference TRBV5-1 and TRBJ2-7, the full variable domain is KAGVTQTPRYLIKTRGQQVTLSCSPISGHRSVSWYQQTPGQGLQFLFEYFSETQRNKGNFPGRFSGRQFSNSRSEMNVSTLELGDSALYLCASSPGLAGDSYEQYFGPGTRLTVT.